This TCR beta chain was identified in a study of Tregs in tolerant kidney transplant recipients. Germline V gives CDR1 SGHTA, CDR2 FQGNSA. This CDR3 comprises 18 residues. After removal of 0 bases from V and 2 bases from J, the junction contained 7 bases not matched to a gene. Study-level results: This study did not directly address biological reproducibility. Activated donor B cell expansion appeared to reveal the most relevant donor-specific TCRbeta repertoire. The small number of patients limits these findings pending further validation.

CD4+CD25+CD127- Tregs, CD4+CD25- non-Tregs, CD4 and CD8 cells were sorted. This clone appeared a few times. As yet, its antigen is unknown. The method was immunoSEQ multiplex PCR; TCRdb's version includes in-frame clones alone and lacks a portion of them. The sample shows fewer than 70,000 clones, approximately 82% of them seen only once. The receptor was isolated from a human donor in good health. The genes are TRBV7-2 and TRBJ2-2; the match to TRBD2 covers 9 bases. Material: CD4+ T cells from blood. The CDR3 loop is CASSLARSGGLNTGELFF. DNA for the CDR3: TGTGCCAGCAGCTTAGCGCGGAGCGGGGGGCTAAACACCGGGGAGCTGTTTTTT.